The 2 T cell receptor beta chains presented below share a single source sample, sequenced in a study of cytotoxic CD8 clonotypes in ibrutinib-treated CLL. TCRdb keeps only in-frame clones here, not all; method: immunoSEQ multiplex PCR. Seen here are some 92,000 clones, around 77% observed once, and the top ten hold around 24%. This specimen consisted of PBMCs, obtained after 24 months of ibrutinib treatment. The receptors come from a human donor with chronic lymphocytic leukemia.

The CDR3 here is CAWTVAVYTEAFF. For the CDR3, the DNA is TGTGCCTGGACCGTGGCGGTGTACACTGAAGCTTTCTTT. V gene TRBV30 combines with J gene TRBJ1-1; no firm D call. CDR1 GTSNPN and CDR2 SVGIG come from the germline V gene (reference sequence). The CDR3 loop spans 13 amino acids. Trimming left V 4 bases short and J 3 bases short, with 12 bases between.

The CDR3 loop is CASSGQGAHTEAFF. The CDR3 DNA follows: TGTGCCAGCAGCGGACAGGGGGCGCACACTGAAGCTTTCTTT. The rearrangement uses TRBV9 and TRBJ1-1, with 10 bases aligning to TRBD1. Germline V gene sequence: CDR1 SGDLS, CDR2 YYNGEE. The CDR3 sequence is 14 residues long. The ends lost 3 bases at V and 3 bases at J; junction bases unmatched: 2.